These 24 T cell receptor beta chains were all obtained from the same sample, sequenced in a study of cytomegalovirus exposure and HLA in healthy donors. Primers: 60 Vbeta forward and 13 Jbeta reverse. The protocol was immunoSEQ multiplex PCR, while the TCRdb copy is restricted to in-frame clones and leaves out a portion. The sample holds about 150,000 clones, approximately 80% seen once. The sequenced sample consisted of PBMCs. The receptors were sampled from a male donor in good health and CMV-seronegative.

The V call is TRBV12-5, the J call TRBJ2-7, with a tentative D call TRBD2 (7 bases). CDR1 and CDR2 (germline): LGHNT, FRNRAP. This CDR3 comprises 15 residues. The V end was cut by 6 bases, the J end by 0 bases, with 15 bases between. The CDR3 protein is CASGPSGGNSYEQYF. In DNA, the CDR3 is TGTGCTAGTGGCCCTTCGGGGGGCAACTCCTACGAGCAGTACTTC.

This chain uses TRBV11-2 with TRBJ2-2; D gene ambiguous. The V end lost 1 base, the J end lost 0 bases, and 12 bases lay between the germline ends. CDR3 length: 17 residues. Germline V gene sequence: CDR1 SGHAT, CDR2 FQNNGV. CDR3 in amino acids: CASSLVFSAANTGELFF. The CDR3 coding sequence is TGTGCCAGCAGCTTAGTTTTCAGCGCCGCGAACACCGGGGAGCTGTTTTTT.

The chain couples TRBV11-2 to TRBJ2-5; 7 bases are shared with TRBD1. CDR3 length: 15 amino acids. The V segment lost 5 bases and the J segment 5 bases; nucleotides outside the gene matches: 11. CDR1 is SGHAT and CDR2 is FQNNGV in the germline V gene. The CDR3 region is CASSPTTGAAETQYF. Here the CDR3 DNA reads TGTGCCAGCAGCCCCACTACAGGGGCGGCCGAGACCCAGTACTTC.

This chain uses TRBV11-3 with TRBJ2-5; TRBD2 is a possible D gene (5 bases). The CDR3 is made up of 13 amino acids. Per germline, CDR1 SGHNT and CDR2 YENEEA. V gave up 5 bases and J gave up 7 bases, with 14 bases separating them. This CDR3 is CASSAGASGTQYF. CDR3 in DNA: TGTGCCAGCAGCGCGGGCGCGTCTGGGACCCAGTACTTC.

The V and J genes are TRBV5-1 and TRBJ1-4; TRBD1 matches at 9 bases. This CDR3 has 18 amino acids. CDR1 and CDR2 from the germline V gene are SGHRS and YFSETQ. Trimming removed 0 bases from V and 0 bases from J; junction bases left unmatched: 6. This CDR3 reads CASSLGYRGQSTNEKLFF. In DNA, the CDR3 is TGCGCCAGCAGCTTGGGGTACAGGGGGCAGTCAACTAATGAAAAACTGTTTTTT.

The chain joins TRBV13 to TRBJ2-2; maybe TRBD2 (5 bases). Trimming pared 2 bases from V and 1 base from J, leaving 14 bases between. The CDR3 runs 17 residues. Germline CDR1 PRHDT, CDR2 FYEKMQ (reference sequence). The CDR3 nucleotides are TGTGCCAGCAGCTTATACGGACTGGCCGAGAACACCGGGGAGCTGTTTTTT. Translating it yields CASSLYGLAENTGELFF.

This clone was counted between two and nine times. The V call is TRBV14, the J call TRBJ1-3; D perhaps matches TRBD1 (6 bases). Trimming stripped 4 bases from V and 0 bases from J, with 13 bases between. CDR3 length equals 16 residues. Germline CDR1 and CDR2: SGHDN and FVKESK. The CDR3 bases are TGTGCCAGCAGCCCAGGGACATTCTACTCTGGAAACACCATATATTTT. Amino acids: CASSPGTFYSGNTIYF. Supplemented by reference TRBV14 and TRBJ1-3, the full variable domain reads EAGVTQFPSHSVIEKGQTVTLRCDPISGHDNLYWYRRVMGKEIKFLLHFVKESKQDESGMPNNRFLAERTGGTYSTLKVQPAELEDSGVYFCASSPGTFYSGNTIYFGEGSWLTVV.

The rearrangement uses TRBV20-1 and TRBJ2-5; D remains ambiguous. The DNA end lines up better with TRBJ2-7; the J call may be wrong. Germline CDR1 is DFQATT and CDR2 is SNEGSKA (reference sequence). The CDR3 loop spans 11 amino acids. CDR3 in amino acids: CSGASSYEQYF. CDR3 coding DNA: TGCAGTGGGGCAAGCTCCTACGAGCAGTACTTC.

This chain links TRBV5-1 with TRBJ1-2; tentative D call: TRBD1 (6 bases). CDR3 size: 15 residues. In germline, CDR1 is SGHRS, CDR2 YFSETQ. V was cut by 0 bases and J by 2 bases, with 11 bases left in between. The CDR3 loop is CASSLDGQTNYGYTF. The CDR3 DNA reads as TGCGCCAGCAGCTTGGACGGACAGACGAACTATGGCTACACCTTC.

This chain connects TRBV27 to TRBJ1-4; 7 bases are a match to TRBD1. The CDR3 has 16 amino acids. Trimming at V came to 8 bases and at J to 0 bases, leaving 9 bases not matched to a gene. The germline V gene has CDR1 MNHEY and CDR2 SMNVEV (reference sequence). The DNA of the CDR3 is TGTGCCAGCCGCTACAGGGGCCCCTCAACTAATGAAAAACTGTTTTTT. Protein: CASRYRGPSTNEKLFF.

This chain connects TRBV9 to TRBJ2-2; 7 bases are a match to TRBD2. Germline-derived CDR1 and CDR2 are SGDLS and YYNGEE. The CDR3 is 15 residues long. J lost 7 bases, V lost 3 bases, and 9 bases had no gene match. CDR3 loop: CASSAAGGIGGELFF. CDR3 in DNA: TGTGCCAGCAGCGCAGCCGGGGGGATTGGCGGGGAGCTGTTTTTT.

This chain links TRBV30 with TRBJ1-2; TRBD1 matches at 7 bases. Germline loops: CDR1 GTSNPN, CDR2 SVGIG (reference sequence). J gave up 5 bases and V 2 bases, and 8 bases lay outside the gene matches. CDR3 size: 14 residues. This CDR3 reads CAWSPRQGRYGYTF. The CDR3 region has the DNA TGTGCCTGGAGTCCCCGACAGGGCAGGTATGGCTACACCTTC.

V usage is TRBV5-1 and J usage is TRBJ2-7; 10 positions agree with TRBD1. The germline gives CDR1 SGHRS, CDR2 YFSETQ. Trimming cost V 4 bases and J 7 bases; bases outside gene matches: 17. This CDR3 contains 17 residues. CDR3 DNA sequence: TGCGCCAGCAGCCCGGGGACAGGGGCTTCCCGACTGGATGAGCAGTACTTC. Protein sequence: CASSPGTGASRLDEQYF.

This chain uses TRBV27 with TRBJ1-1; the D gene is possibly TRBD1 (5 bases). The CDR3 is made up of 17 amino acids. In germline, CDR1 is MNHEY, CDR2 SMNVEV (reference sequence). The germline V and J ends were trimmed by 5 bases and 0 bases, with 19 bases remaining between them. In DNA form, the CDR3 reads TGTGCCAGCAGTCCCCTAGGGGTGATTAGCTTGAACACTGAAGCTTTCTTT. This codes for CASSPLGVISLNTEAFF.

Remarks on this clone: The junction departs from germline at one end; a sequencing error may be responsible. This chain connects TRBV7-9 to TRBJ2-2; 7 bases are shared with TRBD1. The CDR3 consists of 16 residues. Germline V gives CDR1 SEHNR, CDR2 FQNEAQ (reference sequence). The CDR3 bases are TGTTCCAGCAGCTCGGACAGGCCGCCCCCGACCGGGGAGCTGTTTTTT. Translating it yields CSSSSDRPPPTGELFF.

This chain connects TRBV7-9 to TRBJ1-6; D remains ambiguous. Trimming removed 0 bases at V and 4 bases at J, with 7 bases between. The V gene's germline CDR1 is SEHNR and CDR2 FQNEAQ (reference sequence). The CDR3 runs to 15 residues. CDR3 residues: CASSLAGQYNSPLHF. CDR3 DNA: TGTGCCAGCAGCTTAGCTGGTCAGTATAATTCACCCCTCCACTTT.

CDR3 in DNA: TGTGCCAGCAGGGAGACCTGGAACACTGAAGCTTTCTTT. Translation: CASRETWNTEAFF. V is TRBV6-4 and J is TRBJ1-1; D gene unclear. Germline-derived CDR1 and CDR2 are MRHNA and SNTAGT. The V end was cut by 6 bases, the J end by 1 base, with 9 bases between. The CDR3 is made up of 13 amino acids.

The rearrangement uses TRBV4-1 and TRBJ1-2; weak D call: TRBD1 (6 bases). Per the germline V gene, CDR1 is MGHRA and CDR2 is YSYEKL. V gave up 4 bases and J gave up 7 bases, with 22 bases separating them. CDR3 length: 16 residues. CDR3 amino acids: CASSLTNGNRESGYTF. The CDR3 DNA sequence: TGCGCCAGCAGCCTCACTAACGGGAACAGGGAATCTGGCTACACCTTC.

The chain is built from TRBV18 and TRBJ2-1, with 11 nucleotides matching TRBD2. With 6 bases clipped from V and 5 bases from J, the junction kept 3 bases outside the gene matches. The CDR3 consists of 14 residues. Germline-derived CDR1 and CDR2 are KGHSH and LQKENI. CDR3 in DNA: TGTGCCAGCTCTGGACTAGCGGGTGACAATGAGCAGTTCTTC. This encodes CASSGLAGDNEQFF.

CDR3 DNA sequence: TGTGCCAGCAGTCGGGAGAGGGGAGAGACCCAGTACTTC. Encoded protein: CASSRERGETQYF. The genes are TRBV6-4 and TRBJ2-5; D is possibly TRBD2 (6 bases). CDR1 and CDR2 (germline): MRHNA, SNTAGT. V shed 5 bases and J shed 4 bases, with 11 bases lying between them. The CDR3 runs to 13 residues.

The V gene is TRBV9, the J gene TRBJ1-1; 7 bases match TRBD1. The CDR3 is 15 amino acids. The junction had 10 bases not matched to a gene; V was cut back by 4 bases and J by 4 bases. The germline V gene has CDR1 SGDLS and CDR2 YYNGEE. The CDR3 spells CASSPSTGQGTEAFF. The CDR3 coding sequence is TGTGCCAGCAGCCCATCGACAGGGCAAGGCACTGAAGCTTTCTTT.

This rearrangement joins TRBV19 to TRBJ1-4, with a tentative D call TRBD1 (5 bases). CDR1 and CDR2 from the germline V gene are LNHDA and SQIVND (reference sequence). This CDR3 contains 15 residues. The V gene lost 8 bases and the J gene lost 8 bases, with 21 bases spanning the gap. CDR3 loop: CASRSGEGGAEKLFF. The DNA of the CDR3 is TGTGCCAGTCGCTCGGGAGAAGGAGGGGCGGAAAAACTGTTTTTT.

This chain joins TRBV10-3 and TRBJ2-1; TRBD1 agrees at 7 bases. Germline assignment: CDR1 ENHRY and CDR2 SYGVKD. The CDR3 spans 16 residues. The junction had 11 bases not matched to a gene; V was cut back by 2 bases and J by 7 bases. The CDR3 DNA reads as TGTGCCATCAGTGAGAGACAGGGAATAGGTTCGAATGAGCAGTTCTTC. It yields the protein CAISERQGIGSNEQFF.

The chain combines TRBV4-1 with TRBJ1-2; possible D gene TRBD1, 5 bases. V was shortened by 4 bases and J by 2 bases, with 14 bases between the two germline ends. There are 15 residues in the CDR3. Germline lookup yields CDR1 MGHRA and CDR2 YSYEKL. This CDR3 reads CASSLTSTENYGYTF. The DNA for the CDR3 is TGCGCCAGCAGCCTCACCTCGACAGAAAACTATGGCTACACCTTC.